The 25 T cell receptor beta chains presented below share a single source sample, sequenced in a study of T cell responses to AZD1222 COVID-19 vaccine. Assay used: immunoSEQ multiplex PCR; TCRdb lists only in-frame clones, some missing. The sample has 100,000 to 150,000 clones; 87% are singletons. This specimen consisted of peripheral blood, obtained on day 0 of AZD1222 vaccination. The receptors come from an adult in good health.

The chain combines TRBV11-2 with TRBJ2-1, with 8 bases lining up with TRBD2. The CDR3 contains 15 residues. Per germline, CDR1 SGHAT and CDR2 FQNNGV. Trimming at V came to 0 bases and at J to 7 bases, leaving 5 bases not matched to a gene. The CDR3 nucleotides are TGTGCCAGCAGCTTAGAAGCGGGAGAGGGGAATGAGCAGTTCTTC. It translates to CASSLEAGEGNEQFF.

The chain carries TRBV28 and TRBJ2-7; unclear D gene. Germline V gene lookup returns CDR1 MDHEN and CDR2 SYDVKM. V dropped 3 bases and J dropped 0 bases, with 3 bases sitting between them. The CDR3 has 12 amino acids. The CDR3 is CASSLVSYEQYF. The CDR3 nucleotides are TGTGCCAGCAGTTTGGTCTCCTACGAGCAGTACTTC.

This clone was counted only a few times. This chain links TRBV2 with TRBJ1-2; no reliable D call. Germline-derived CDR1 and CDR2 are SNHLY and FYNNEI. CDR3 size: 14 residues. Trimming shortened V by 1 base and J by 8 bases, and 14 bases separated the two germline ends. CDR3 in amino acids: CASSEGRTLGGYTF. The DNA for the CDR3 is TGTGCCAGCAGTGAAGGGAGAACCCTGGGCGGCTACACCTTC.

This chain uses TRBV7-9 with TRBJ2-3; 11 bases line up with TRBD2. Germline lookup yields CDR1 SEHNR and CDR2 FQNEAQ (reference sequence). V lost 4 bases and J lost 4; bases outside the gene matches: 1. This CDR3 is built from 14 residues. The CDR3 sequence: CASSWTSGSDTQYF. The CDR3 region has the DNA TGTGCCAGCAGCTGGACTAGCGGGTCAGATACGCAGTATTTT.

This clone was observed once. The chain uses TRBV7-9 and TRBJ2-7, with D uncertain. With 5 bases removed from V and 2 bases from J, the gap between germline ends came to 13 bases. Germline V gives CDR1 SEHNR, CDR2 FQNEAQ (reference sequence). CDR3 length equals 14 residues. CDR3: CASSPGRAAYEQYF. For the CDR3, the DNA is TGTGCCAGCAGCCCCGGACGGGCGGCCTACGAGCAGTACTTC.

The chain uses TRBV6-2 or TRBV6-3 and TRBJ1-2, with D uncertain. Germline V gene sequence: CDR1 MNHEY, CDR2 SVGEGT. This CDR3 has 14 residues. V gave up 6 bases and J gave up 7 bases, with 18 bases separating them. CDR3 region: CASSTRREVGGYTF. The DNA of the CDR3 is TGTGCCAGCAGCACCAGGCGGGAAGTGGGTGGCTACACCTTC.

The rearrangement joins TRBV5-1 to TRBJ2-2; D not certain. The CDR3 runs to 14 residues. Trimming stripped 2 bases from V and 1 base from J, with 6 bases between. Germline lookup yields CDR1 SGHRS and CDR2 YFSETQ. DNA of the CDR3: TGCGCCAGCAGCTTCGAGGAGAACACCGGGGAGCTGTTTTTT. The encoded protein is CASSFEENTGELFF.

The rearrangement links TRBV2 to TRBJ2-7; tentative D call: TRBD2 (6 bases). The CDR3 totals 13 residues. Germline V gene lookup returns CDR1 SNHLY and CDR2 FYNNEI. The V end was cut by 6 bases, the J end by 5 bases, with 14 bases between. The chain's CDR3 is CASRAPGGHEQYF. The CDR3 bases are TGTGCCAGCAGGGCCCCAGGAGGGCACGAGCAGTACTTC. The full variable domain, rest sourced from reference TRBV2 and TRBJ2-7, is EPEVTQTPSHQVTQMGQEVILRCVPISNHLYFYWYRQILGQKVEFLVSFYNNEISEKSEIFDDQFSVERPDGSNFTLKIRSTKLEDSAMYFCASRAPGGHEQYFGPGTRLTVT.

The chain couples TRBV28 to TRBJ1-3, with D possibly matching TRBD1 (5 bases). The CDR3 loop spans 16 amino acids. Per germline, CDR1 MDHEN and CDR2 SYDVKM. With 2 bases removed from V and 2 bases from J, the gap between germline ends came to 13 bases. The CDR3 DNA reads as TGTGCCAGCAGTTTACTCAAGGGAGGGGCTGGAAACACCATATATTTT. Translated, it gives CASSLLKGGAGNTIYF.

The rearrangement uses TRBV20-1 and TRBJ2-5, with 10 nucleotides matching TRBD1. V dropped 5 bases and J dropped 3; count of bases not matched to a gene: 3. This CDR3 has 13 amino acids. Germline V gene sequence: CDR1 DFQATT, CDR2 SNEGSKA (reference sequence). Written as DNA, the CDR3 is TGCAGTGCTGGTGGACAGGGGGAAGAGACCCAGTACTTC. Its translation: CSAGGQGEETQYF.

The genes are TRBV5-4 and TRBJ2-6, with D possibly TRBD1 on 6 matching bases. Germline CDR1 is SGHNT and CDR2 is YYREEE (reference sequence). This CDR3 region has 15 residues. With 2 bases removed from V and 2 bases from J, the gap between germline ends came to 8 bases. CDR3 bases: TGTGCCAGCAGCTTTCAGGGGCCTGGGGCCAACGTCCTGACTTTC. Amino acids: CASSFQGPGANVLTF.

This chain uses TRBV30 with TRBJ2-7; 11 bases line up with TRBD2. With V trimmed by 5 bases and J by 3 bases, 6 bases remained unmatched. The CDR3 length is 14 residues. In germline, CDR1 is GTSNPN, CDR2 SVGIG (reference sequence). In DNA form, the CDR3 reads TGTGCCTGGTCGACTAGCGGGATCCGCTACGAGCAGTACTTC. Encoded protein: CAWSTSGIRYEQYF.

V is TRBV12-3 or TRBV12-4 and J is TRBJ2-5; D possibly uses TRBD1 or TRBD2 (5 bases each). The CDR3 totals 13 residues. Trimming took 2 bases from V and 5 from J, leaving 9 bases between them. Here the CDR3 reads CASSLTWGETQYF. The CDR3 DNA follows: TGTGCCAGCAGTTTAACGTGGGGGGAGACCCAGTACTTC.

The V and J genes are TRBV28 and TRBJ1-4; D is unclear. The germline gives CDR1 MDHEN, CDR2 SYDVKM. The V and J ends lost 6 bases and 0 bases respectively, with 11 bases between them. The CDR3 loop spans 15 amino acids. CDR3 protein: CASSSFMPTNEKLFF. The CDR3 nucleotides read TGTGCCAGCAGCAGCTTCATGCCAACTAATGAAAAACTGTTTTTT.

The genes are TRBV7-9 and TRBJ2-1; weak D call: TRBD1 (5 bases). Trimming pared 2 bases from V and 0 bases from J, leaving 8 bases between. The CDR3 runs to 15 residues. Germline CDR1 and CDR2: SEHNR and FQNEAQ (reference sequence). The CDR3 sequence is CASSLFQGSYNEQFF. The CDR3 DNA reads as TGTGCCAGCAGCTTATTTCAGGGCTCCTACAATGAGCAGTTCTTC.

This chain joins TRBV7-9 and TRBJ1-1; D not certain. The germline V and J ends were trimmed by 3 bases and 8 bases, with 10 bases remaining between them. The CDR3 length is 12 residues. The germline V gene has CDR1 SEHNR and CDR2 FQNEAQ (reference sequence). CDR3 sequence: CASSLVGSEAFF. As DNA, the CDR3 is TGTGCCAGCAGCTTGGTTGGTTCGGAAGCTTTCTTT.

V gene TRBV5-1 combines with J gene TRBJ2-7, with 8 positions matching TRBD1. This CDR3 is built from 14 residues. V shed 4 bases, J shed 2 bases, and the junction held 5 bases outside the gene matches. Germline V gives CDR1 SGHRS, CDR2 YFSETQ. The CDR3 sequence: CASSTPGQAYEQYF. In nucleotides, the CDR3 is TGCGCCAGCAGCACCCCGGGACAGGCCTACGAGCAGTACTTC.

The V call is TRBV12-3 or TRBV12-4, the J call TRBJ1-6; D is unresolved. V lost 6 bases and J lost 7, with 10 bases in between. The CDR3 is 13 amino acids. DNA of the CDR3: TGTGCCAGCAGCCTTGACTCCAATTCACCCCTCCACTTT. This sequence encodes CASSLDSNSPLHF.

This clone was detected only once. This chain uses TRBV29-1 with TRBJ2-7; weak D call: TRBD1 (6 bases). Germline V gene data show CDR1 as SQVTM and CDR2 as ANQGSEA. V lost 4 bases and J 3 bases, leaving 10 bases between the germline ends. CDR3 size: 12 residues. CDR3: CSVGTDYYEQYF. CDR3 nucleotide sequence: TGCAGCGTTGGGACAGATTACTACGAGCAGTACTTC.

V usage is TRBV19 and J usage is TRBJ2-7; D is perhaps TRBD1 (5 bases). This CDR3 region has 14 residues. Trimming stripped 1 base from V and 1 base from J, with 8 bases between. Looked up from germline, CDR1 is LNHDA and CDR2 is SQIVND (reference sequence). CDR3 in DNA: TGTGCCAGTAGTATAGTTACAGGATCCTACGAGCAGTACTTC. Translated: CASSIVTGSYEQYF. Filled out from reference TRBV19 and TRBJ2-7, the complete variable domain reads DGGITQSPKYLFRKEGQNVTLSCEQNLNHDAMYWYRQDPGQGLRLIYYSQIVNDFQKGDIAEGYSVSREKKESFPLTVTSAQKNPTAFYLCASSIVTGSYEQYFGPGTRLTVT.

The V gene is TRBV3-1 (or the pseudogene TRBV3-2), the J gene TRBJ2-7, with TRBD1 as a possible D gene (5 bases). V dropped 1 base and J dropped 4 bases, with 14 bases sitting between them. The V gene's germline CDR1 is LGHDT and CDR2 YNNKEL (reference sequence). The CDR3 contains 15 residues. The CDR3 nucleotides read TGTGCCAGCAGCCAAGCCCCACTGACAGATTACGAGCAGTACTTC. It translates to CASSQAPLTDYEQYF.

DNA for the CDR3: TGTGCCAGCAGCCCTCAACGTGGGTTCAATTCCTACGAGCAGTACTTC. This translates into CASSPQRGFNSYEQYF. The chain combines TRBV5-5 with TRBJ2-7; D ambiguous. V dropped 4 bases and J dropped 1 base, with 18 bases sitting between them. Germline V gives CDR1 SGHKS, CDR2 YYEKEE (reference sequence). The CDR3 runs 16 residues.

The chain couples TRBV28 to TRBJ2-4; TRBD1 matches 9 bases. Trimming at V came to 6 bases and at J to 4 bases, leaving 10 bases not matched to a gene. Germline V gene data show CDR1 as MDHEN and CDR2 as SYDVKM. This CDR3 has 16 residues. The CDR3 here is CASRIGTGYSKNIQYF. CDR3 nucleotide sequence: TGTGCCAGCAGAATAGGGACAGGGTATAGTAAAAACATTCAGTACTTC.

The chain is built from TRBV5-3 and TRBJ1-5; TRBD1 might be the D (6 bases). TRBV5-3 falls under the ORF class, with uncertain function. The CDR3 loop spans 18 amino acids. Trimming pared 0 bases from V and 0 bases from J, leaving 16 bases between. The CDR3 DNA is TGTGCCAGAAGCTTGGACGGGGGGCAGAGAAATAGCAATCAGCCCCAGCATTTT. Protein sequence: CARSLDGGQRNSNQPQHF.

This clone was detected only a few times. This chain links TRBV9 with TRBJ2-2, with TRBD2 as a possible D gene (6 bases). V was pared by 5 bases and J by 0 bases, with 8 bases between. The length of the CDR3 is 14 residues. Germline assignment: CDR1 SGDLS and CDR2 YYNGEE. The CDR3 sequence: CASSSGPNTGELFF. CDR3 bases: TGTGCCAGCAGTAGCGGTCCGAACACCGGGGAGCTGTTTTTT.